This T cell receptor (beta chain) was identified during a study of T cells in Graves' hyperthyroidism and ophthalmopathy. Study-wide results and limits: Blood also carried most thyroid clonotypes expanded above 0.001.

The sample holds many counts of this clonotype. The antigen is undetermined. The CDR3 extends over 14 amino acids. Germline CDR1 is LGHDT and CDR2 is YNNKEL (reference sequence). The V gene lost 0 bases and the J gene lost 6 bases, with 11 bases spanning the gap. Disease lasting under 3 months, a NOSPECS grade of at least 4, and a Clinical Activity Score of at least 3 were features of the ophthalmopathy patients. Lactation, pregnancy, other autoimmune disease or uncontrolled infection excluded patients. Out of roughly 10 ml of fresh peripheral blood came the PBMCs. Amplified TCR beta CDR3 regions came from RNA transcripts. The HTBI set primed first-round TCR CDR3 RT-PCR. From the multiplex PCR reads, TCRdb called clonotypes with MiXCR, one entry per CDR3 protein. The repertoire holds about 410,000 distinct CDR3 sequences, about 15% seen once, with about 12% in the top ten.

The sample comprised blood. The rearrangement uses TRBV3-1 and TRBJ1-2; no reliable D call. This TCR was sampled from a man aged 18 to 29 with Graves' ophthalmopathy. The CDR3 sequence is CASSQEAVVDGYTF. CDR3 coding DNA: TGTGCCAGCAGCCAAGAGGCGGTCGTGGATGGCTACACCTTC.